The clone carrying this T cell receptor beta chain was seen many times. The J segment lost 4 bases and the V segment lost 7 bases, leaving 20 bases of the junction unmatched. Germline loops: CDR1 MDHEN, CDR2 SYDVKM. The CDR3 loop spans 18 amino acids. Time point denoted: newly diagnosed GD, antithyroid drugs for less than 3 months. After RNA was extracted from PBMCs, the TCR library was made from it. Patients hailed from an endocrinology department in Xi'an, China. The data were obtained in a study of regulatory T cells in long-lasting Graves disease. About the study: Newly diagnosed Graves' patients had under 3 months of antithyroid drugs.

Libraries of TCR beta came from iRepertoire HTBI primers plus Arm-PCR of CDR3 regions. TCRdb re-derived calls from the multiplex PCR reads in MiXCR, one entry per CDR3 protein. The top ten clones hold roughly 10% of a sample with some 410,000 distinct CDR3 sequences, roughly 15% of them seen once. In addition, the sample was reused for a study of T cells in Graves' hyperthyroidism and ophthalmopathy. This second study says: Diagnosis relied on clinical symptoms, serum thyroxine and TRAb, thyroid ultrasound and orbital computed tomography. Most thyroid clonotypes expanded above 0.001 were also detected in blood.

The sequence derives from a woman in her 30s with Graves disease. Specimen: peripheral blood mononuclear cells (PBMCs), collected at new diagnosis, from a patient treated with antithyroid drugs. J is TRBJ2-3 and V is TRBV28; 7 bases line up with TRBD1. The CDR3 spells CASTLYSWGTEEADTQYF. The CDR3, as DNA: TGTGCCAGCACCCTATATTCGTGGGGGACAGAGGAAGCAGATACGCAGTATTTT.